This T cell receptor (beta chain) is drawn from a study of vaccination and CD4 T cells after COVID-19. About the research overall: Four females and six males made up the convalescents, with two Hispanic. Post-COVID draws followed diagnosis by a median 101 days (range 35 to 161). For control cultures, the treatment was a CEFX pool, an HIV-1 Nef pool, or no peptide.

To note about this clonotype: Antigen: not known.

As to treatment: roughly 11-day PBMC culture with coronavirus spike peptide pools or control peptides (ViraFEST assay). Researchers collected the unexposed donor's CD4+ T cells before the COVID-19 pandemic (2011-2018). CDR3 size: 16 residues. The germline CDR1 and CDR2 sequences are SGHRS and YFSETQ. V dropped 1 base and J dropped 8 bases, with 16 bases sitting between them. Sequence data for DNA of cultured CD4+ T cells were generated by the Oncomine TCR Beta short-read assay. TCRdb redid the calling of the PCR reads with MiXCR, one entry per CDR3 protein. The data contain a few thousand distinct CDR3 sequences, roughly 39% of them singletons.

The sequenced material came from CD4+ T cells from blood, cultured in vitro. The clonotype originates from a human donor in good health. The chain links TRBV5-1 to TRBJ1-6, with a possible D match to TRBD1 (6 bases). The CDR3 loop reads CASSLLLTPGDSPLHF. CDR3 DNA: TGCGCCAGCAGCTTGTTGCTTACCCCAGGGGATTCACCCCTCCACTTT.